This T cell receptor (beta chain) was found in a study of long-term antiretroviral therapy in people with HIV (dated by TCRdb to between 2021 and 2024). With respect to the entire study: Collection of the earliest samples took place about a decade ahead of the 2015 WHO recommendation for immediate ART, at a time when ART was typically delayed until CD4 counts fell. Whether ART initiation and durable HIV suppression were associated with changes in peripheral blood TRB repertoire composition and diversity was tested in a retrospective serial study. From 25 to 30 adults with confirmed HIV infection, the cohort provided 192 cryopreserved PBMC samples, gathered serially across a mean of approximately six years (range 1-12). Among the roughly 30 participants with HIV, over nine were female. No cross-contamination during QIAcube processing was seen in test extractions of a monoclonal T-cell line run alongside roughly 35 polyclonal samples.

Taken from the germline V gene, the CDR1 and CDR2 loops are LGHNA and YNFKEQ. At the junction V is shortened by 4 bases and J by 0 bases, with 13 bases in between. The CDR3 spans 15 residues, from the cysteine through the phenylalanine. Kept here is only the CDR3 DNA, which spans 45 bases and is read in frame from base 1. Participants were included only if at least one PBMC sample before ART initiation and at least two post-ART samples were available. All participants with HIV were treated in the United States of America. Cryopreserved samples of about 0.9-11 million PBMC were thawed and washed before DNA extraction. At the time of the earliest PBMC sample, participants with HIV were aged between about 23 and 54 years. PBMC samples were contributed by each participant from 1-4 timepoints before ART initiation and 2-8 timepoints after ART initiation, with a median of 7 samples. Serial HIV viral load, CD4+ T-cell count, ART history and demographic data were obtained for every participant. A Qiagen kit on a QIAcube was used to extract genomic DNA from unsorted PBMC, with samples processed in batches of 12.

A remark on this clone: The target of this receptor is not known. No much larger clone is present one base from it, and per-base qualities are unavailable.

The immunoSEQ hsTCRB v3.0 assay was used at survey level resolution to sequence the TRB variable region. The target sequencing depth for TRB was about 35,000-50,000 T-cell genomes per sample. TRB libraries were pooled and sequenced on an Illumina MiSeq using a v3 150-cycle kit. As for the authors' bioinformatics: Repertoire analysis ran in R within a reproducible Nextflow workflow covering QC, data transformation and analysis. Custom analyses were implemented in LymphoSeq2, an R package for AIRR-Seq data exploration. A handful of samples that produced fewer than 5000 total TRB sequences were removed, so some 190 HIV repertoires were analyzed. Among the roughly 180 retained HIV repertoires, 55 to 60 were collected before ART initiation and around 130 after ART initiation. Repertoires were downsampled to 5000 TRB nucleotide sequences, and summary statistics were averaged over 100 downsampling iterations. Only TRB sequences with CDR3 regions of at least seven amino acids were retained for analysis. Diversity was measured with a Shannon entropy-derived clonality score and the Gini coefficient. Repertoire networks linked the top 5000 CDR3 amino acid sequences whenever two sequences differed by an edit distance of one. Antigen specificity groups and MHC restriction were predicted for TRB CDR3 amino acid sequences with GLIPH2. Known CMV, EBV, HIV or tissue antigen associations were flagged by matching CDR3 amino acid sequences against VDJdb and McPAS-TCR. Pre-ART, post-ART and control groups were compared with Wilcoxon signed-rank tests and Holm-Bonferroni correction. This immuneACCESS table, as held by TCRdb, lists in-frame sequences with V and J called but not all clones. Of the missing ones, under half trace to an unresolved V gene in checked studies; the others have no known cause. The V and J calls and clone size were taken over from that table, and D and trimming were inferred from the DNA. Within this sample are under 50,000 clones, with more than 80% of them counted one time only. Under 7% of the sample is taken by the ten largest.

General conclusions and limits of the study: Expanded TRB clones identified before ART initiation dominated the repertoire across all time points, though the dominance fluctuated and decreased in many PLHIV after ART. A significant increase in TRB diversity was found to be associated with ART initiation, although TRB diversity was observed to remain significantly below that of transplant donor controls even after long-term ART. The samples were dated from about 2004 to 2017, and the ART regimens that were used may be less effective than current ART regimens. Inferences about post-ART repertoire changes were limited because no data were available on ART adherence, viral resistance or therapy changes. Because pre-ART samples had limited cell numbers, unsorted PBMC were profiled rather than sorted CD4+ and CD8+ T cells. CDR3 length ranges in HIV repertoires were narrower than in controls, and network structure suggested an antigen-experienced repertoire with only a slight naive shift after ART. Owing to limited PBMC availability, only the TCR beta chain was sequenced, without alpha chain pairing.

The receptor was derived from a woman aged 50 to 60 with HIV. Sample: unsorted PBMCs, taken 3.1 years after starting antiretroviral therapy. The chain joins TRBV4-2 to TRBJ2-7, with the D gene too uncertain to name. The CDR3 amino acid sequence is: CASSPSRINSYEQYF. The base sequence is TGTGCCAGCAGCCCGTCGAGGATTAACTCCTACGAGCAGTACTTC.